Shown below are 5 T cell receptor beta chains from a single sample sequenced in a study of identical twins. MiXCR, run by TCRdb on the 5' RACE reads, gives a single entry per CDR3 protein. The sample consists of under 350,000 distinct CDR3 sequences, roughly 10% of them appearing once. These data are also associated with another study on yellow fever vaccine responses in identical twins.

The sequencing sample was made of CD8+ T cells sorted from blood. The origin of the receptors is a woman younger than 30 in good health.

This clonotype came up many times. The V call is TRBV7-9, the J call TRBJ2-3; possibly TRBD2 for D (5 bases). The CDR3 contains 16 residues. CDR1 and CDR2 from the germline V gene are SEHNR and FQNEAQ (reference sequence). Trimming took off 3 bases at V and 3 bases at J, with 16 bases between the two ends. The CDR3 here is CASSFLQEDATDTQYF. CDR3 in DNA: TGTGCCAGCAGCTTTTTGCAGGAGGACGCTACAGATACGCAGTATTTT.

A few counts support this clonotype. This chain links TRBV20-1 with TRBJ2-1, with 9 bases fitting TRBD2. Per the germline V gene, CDR1 is DFQATT and CDR2 is SNEGSKA (reference sequence). The length of the CDR3 is 14 residues. J was trimmed by 2 bases and V by 5 bases; bases with no gene match: 4. CDR3 loop: CSAPTSGPYNEQFF. In nucleotides, the CDR3 is TGCAGTGCTCCGACTAGCGGTCCCTACAATGAGCAGTTCTTC.

The rearrangement joins TRBV20-1 to TRBJ2-7; 7 positions match TRBD1. This CDR3 has 13 amino acids. CDR1 and CDR2 (germline): DFQATT, SNEGSKA (reference sequence). V dropped 5 bases and J dropped 0; count of bases not matched to a gene: 4. The CDR3, as DNA: TGCAGTGCTTCCGGGACAGACTCCTACGAGCAGTACTTC. Translating it yields CSASGTDSYEQYF.

This clonotype was found a few times. CDR3 sequence reads: CSVRTPLHYEQYF. In DNA, the CDR3 is TGCAGCGTGAGGACGCCTCTGCATTACGAGCAGTACTTC. The chain is built from TRBV29-1 and TRBJ2-7; D remains unclear. Trimming removed 6 bases from V and 4 bases from J, with 16 bases in between. The CDR3 length is 13 residues. The germline V gene has CDR1 SQVTM and CDR2 ANQGSEA.

The CDR3 nucleotides are TGTGCCACCAGCGGCCCTGAGAAGTTGATGGGCCCCAATGAGCAGTTCTTC. Its translation is CATSGPEKLMGPNEQFF. The chain is built from TRBV15 and TRBJ2-1; the D is unclear. Trimming shortened V by 5 bases and J by 6 bases, and 23 bases separated the two germline ends. The CDR3 consists of 17 residues. Germline CDR1 reads LNHNV; CDR2 reads YYDKDF (reference sequence).